Included here is one T cell receptor beta chain sequence, with context. The source of the sample is a study of blood T cell repertoires in COVID-19. Study details: COVID-19 samples collected from the United States, Italy and Spain covered acute and convalescent phases.

Sequenced by immunoSEQ multiplex PCR; TCRdb stores in-frame clones only, minus some. The sample holds some 70,000 clones; 80% are singletons and the top ten take 9.5% to 15%. This CDR3 region has 15 residues. Germline-derived CDR1 and CDR2 are SGDLS and YYNGEE. The V and J ends lost 0 bases and 3 bases, in that order; junction bases with no gene match: 5. The sample consisted of peripheral blood. The chain recombines TRBV9 with TRBJ2-7, with 8 bases that match TRBD2. The clonotype originates from a man in his forties or fifties with COVID-19, enrolled during active disease. The CDR3 region is CASSVGTSGYYEQYF. The CDR3 nucleotides are TGTGCCAGCAGCGTAGGAACTAGCGGTTACTACGAGCAGTACTTC. Variable domain in full (rest from reference TRBV9 and TRBJ2-7): DSGVTQTPKHLITATGQRVTLRCSPRSGDLSVYWYQQSLDQGLQFLIQYYNGEERAKGNILERFSAQQFPDLHSELNLSSLELGDSALYFCASSVGTSGYYEQYFGPGTRLTVT.